This TCR beta chain appears in the sequencing data of a study of blood T cell repertoires in COVID-19. CDR1 is SGHTA, CDR2 FQGNSA, per germline. V gave up 1 base and J gave up 7 bases; unmatched junction bases: 5. The CDR3 runs 15 residues. As originally analysed: How many nucleated cells were present was estimated from reference gene primer amplification. Profiled with immunoSEQ multiplex PCR; TCRdb holds only in-frame clones, not every one. That table gives V, J and clone size, and the DNA gave D and trimming. The table has 400,000 to 550,000 clones, 80% to 90% seen once; the top ten hold roughly 4%.

This clonotype was obtained from a woman between 25 and 40 years old with acute or convalescent COVID-19. Sequences were obtained from peripheral blood. J is TRBJ2-1 and V is TRBV7-2, with 9 bases that match TRBD2. CDR3 loop: CASSLVGTSQNEQFF. CDR3 bases: TGTGCCAGCAGCTTAGTCGGGACTAGCCAAAATGAGCAGTTCTTC.